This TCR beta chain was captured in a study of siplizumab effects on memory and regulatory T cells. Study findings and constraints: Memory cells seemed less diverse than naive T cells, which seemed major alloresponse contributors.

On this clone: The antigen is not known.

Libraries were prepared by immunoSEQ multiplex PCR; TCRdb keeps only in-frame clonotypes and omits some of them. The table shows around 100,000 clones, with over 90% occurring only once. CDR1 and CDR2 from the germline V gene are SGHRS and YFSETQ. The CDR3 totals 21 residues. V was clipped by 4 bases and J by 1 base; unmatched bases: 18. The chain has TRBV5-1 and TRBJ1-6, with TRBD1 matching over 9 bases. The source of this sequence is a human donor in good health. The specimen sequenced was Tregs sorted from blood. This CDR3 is CASSRGPRDREARSYNSPLHF. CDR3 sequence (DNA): TGCGCCAGCAGCCGGGGGCCCCGGGACAGGGAGGCGAGGTCCTATAATTCACCCCTCCACTTT.